This TCR beta chain was found in a study of T-cell reconstitution after alpha-beta-depleted transplantation in children. A library of TCRbeta sequences, prepared with unique molecular identifiers, was generated. TCRdb redid the calling of the PCR reads with MiXCR, one entry per CDR3 protein. The data show a few hundred thousand distinct CDR3 sequences, with about a tenth seen just once and 28% held by the top ten. The CDR3 covers 14 residues. Germline V lookup: CDR1 SGHRS, CDR2 YFSETQ. About this clonotype itself: The target antigen is unknown. Its ends do not fully match the called genes, so a read error is possible.

General study points: For some patients, TCRbeta diversity was high at day 60 because of recipient T cells and thymic progenitors that survived. A year post-transplant, T-cell counts and diversity derived mostly from newly produced T cells. Reportedly, alpha-beta T cells present about two months post-transplant originated from several hundred expanded clones of graft origin.

The sequencing used PBMCs, collected before TCRalphabeta/CD19-depleted stem cell transplant. The gene calls are TRBV5-1 and TRBJ2-5; D gene ambiguous. This receptor was obtained from a child less than two years old with acute myeloid leukemia, due to receive a stem cell transplant. CDR3 region: CTSSIRVPDKTQYF. Written as DNA, the CDR3 is TGCACCAGCAGCATCCGGGTCCCCGATAAGACCCAGTACTTC. The entire variable domain, with the rest obtained from reference TRBV5-1 and TRBJ2-5, is as follows: KAGVTQTPRYLIKTRGQQVTLSCSPISGHRSVSWYQQTPGQGLQFLFEYFSETQRNKGNFPGRFSGRQFSNSRSEMNVSTLELGDSALYLCTSSIRVPDKTQYFGPGTRLLVL.